What follows are 6 T cell receptor beta chains derived from one specimen sequenced in a study of beta chain features in type 1 diabetes. The whole isolated RNA underwent reverse transcription, so sequencing captured expressed TCRB transcripts. Using immunoSEQ multiplex PCR, the repertoire was profiled, and TCRdb retains in-frame clones only, with some absent. The table shows about 150,000 clones, with just over 9% occurring only once. Sequenced input: central memory CD4+ T cells from blood. These receptors were obtained from a man aged 18 to 29 in good health.

This clone has just a few counts. This sequence joins TRBV6-5 and TRBJ2-7, with TRBD1 as a possible D gene (6 bases). This CDR3 is 12 amino acids long. CDR1 MNHEY and CDR2 SVGAGI come from the germline V gene. With 8 bases removed from V and 0 bases from J, the gap between germline ends came to 8 bases. For the CDR3, the DNA is TGTGCCAGCTGGGACACCTCCTACGAGCAGTACTTC. As protein: CASWDTSYEQYF.

This clone was found a few times. The V gene is TRBV5-4, the J gene TRBJ2-7, with TRBD2 matching 9 bases. The CDR3 is 14 amino acids. Germline V lookup: CDR1 SGHNT, CDR2 YYREEE (reference sequence). The junction had 5 bases not matched to a gene; V was cut back by 2 bases and J by 5 bases. CDR3 region: CASSLAGGTDEQYF. The CDR3 DNA follows: TGTGCCAGCAGCTTAGCGGGGGGCACCGACGAGCAGTACTTC.

The chain carries TRBV30 and TRBJ2-3; D perhaps matches TRBD2 (5 bases). The CDR3 spans 14 residues. CDR1 is GTSNPN and CDR2 is SVGIG in the germline V gene (reference sequence). V lost 3 bases and J 4 bases, leaving 14 bases between the germline ends. This CDR3 is CAWSPGLRADTQYF. DNA for the CDR3: TGTGCCTGGAGCCCGGGCCTGAGGGCAGATACGCAGTATTTT.

The chain is built from TRBV7-6 and TRBJ2-7, with a tentative D call TRBD1 (6 bases). CDR3 length: 14 residues. V shed 7 bases and J shed 5 bases, with 18 bases lying between them. The germline V gene encodes CDR1 SGHVS and CDR2 FNYEAQ. CDR3 sequence: CASTPGTTVDEQYF. CDR3 nucleotide sequence: TGTGCCAGCACACCTGGGACAACAGTCGACGAGCAGTACTTC.

In its sample, this clone was seen a few times. The J gene is TRBJ1-6, the V gene TRBV4-1, with D possibly TRBD1 on 6 matching bases. The germline V and J ends were trimmed by 1 base and 8 bases, with 12 bases remaining between them. The CDR3 totals 15 residues. The germline CDR1 and CDR2 sequences are MGHRA and YSYEKL. CDR3 protein: CASSQGWGGDSPLHF. The CDR3 nucleotides read TGCGCCAGCAGCCAAGGTTGGGGGGGCGATTCACCCCTCCACTTT.

The table lists this clone with a few counts. The chain has TRBV5-6 and TRBJ1-6; weak D call: TRBD1 (5 bases). The CDR3 is 14 amino acids. V shed 4 bases and J shed 9 bases, with 14 bases lying between them. Germline V gene data show CDR1 as SGHDT and CDR2 as YYEEEE. CDR3 loop: CASSRQGVGSPLHF. DNA for the CDR3: TGTGCCAGCAGCCGTCAGGGTGTGGGTTCACCCCTCCACTTT. The full variable domain, rest sourced from reference TRBV5-6 and TRBJ1-6, is DAGVTQSPTHLIKTRGQQVTLRCSPKSGHDTVSWYQQALGQGPQFIFQYYEEEERQRGNFPDRFSGHQFPNYSSELNVNALLLGDSALYLCASSRQGVGSPLHFGNGTRLTVT.